This T cell receptor beta chain was identified during a study of blood T cell repertoires in COVID-19. For this clone: The same CDR3 arises from other DNA sequences in this sample as well.

Per the authors' pipeline: Reference gene primer amplification yielded estimated nucleated cell counts. Using immunoSEQ multiplex PCR, the repertoire was profiled, and TCRdb retains in-frame clones only, with some absent. Clonal size and the V and J genes are those of that table, whereas D and trimming came from the DNA. The table has around 310,000 clones, 88% seen once. This clonotype was obtained from a woman between 45 and 60 years old with active or convalescent COVID-19. The source material was peripheral blood.

The CDR3 sequence: CASSPAGGSYNEQFF. CDR3 coding DNA: TGTGCCAGCTCACCAGCGGGAGGCTCATACAATGAGCAGTTCTTC. V and J are TRBV18 and TRBJ2-1, with 8 bases identical to TRBD2. The germline CDR1 and CDR2 sequences are KGHSH and LQKENI. The CDR3 runs to 15 residues. J was trimmed by 4 bases and V by 2 bases; bases with no gene match: 4. The full variable domain, with the rest looked up from reference TRBV18 and TRBJ2-1, is NAGVMQNPRHLVRRRGQEARLRCSPMKGHSHVYWYRQLPEEGLKFMVYLQKENIIDESGMPKERFSAEFPKEGPSILRIQQVVRGDSAAYFCASSPAGGSYNEQFFGPGTRLTVL.